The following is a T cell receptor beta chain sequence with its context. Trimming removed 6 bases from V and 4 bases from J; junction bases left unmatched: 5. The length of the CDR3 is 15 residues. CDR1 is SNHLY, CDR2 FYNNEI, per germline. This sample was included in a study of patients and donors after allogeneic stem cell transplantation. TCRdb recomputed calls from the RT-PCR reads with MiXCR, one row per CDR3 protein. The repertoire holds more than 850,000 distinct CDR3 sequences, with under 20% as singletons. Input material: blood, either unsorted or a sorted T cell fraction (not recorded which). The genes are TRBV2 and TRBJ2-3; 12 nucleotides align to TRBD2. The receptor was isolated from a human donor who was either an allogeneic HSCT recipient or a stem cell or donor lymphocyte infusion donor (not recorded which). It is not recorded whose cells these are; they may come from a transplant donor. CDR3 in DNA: TGTGCCAGCAGGACTAGCGGGGGAAAACCAGATACGCAGTATTTT. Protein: CASRTSGGKPDTQYF.